The 9 T cell receptor beta chains listed next were all sequenced from one sample in a study of T-cell memory formation after mild COVID-19. TCRdb passed the 5' RACE reads through MiXCR, listing each CDR3 protein once. Altogether around 390,000 distinct CDR3 sequences are present, 15% to 20% being singletons, with the ten largest covering 20% to 25%. Sequences were obtained from PBMCs or a T cell subset sorted from them (not recorded which). Every receptor here comes from a man between 18 and 29 years old who had mild COVID-19 (a few samples of this study predate the infection). Cell type and time point are not known.

This clonotype was counted only a few times. The chain carries TRBV5-1 and TRBJ2-6; D remains unclear. Looked up from germline, CDR1 is SGHRS and CDR2 is YFSETQ. The V end was cut by 4 bases, the J end by 0 bases, with 8 bases between. This CDR3 has 15 residues. For the CDR3, the DNA is TGCGCCAGCAGCCCGACCACCTCTGGGGCCAACGTCCTGACTTTC. Translating it yields CASSPTTSGANVLTF.

The CDR3 here is CASTHRGLSNQPQHF. The CDR3 DNA reads TGTGCCAGCACCCACAGGGGCCTTAGCAATCAGCCCCAGCATTTT. This chain joins TRBV12-3 or TRBV12-4 and TRBJ1-5; 7 bases map to TRBD1. The CDR3 totals 15 residues. V lost 7 bases, J lost 0 bases, and 6 bases stayed unmatched.

This rearrangement joins TRBV4-1 to TRBJ1-2; 7 bases are shared with TRBD1. There are 14 residues in the CDR3. V lost 3 bases to trimming and J lost 9 bases; unmatched junction nucleotides: 10. CDR1 and CDR2 (germline): MGHRA, YSYEKL. The CDR3 region has the DNA TGCGCCAGCAGCCACCGGCCGACAGGGTTTAGCTACACCTTC. It is translated as CASSHRPTGFSYTF.

The chain joins TRBV29-1 to TRBJ1-5, with TRBD1 matching 8 bases. J was trimmed by 4 bases and V by 4 bases; bases with no gene match: 6. Germline CDR1 reads SQVTM; CDR2 reads ANQGSEA. The CDR3 length is 14 residues. Here the CDR3 reads CSVGDRGKNQPQHF. The CDR3 DNA reads as TGCAGCGTTGGCGACAGGGGAAAAAATCAGCCCCAGCATTTT.

This clonotype was picked up a small number of times. This rearrangement joins TRBV5-6 to TRBJ1-5, with no clear D. V was shortened by 0 bases and J by 0 bases, with 10 bases between the two germline ends. The CDR3 spans 16 residues. CDR1 is SGHDT and CDR2 is YYEEEE in the germline V gene. The CDR3, as DNA: TGTGCCAGCAGCTTGGGCGGGTATAATAGCAATCAGCCCCAGCATTTT. It yields the protein CASSLGGYNSNQPQHF.

In this sample, this clonotype turned up a few times. The chain carries TRBV5-1 and TRBJ2-7; 7 bases fit TRBD1. V shed 1 base, J shed 5 bases, and the junction held 3 bases outside the gene matches. CDR1 and CDR2 (germline): SGHRS, YFSETQ. The CDR3 has 13 residues. In DNA form, the CDR3 reads TGCGCCAGCAGCTTGACAGGGGTAGACGAGCAGTACGTC. Translating it yields CASSLTGVDEQYV.

This clonotype showed up just a few times. The chain uses TRBV10-1 and TRBJ1-6; no clear D. With 7 bases removed from V and 9 bases from J, the gap between germline ends came to 13 bases. Looked up from germline, CDR1 is WNHNN and CDR2 is SYGVQD (reference sequence). CDR3 length equals 13 residues. CDR3 DNA: TGCGCCAGCAACCCGGAGCTCAGTTCACCCCTCCACTTT. It encodes CASNPELSSPLHF.

The chain recombines TRBV20-1 with TRBJ2-7, with unresolved D. The CDR3 consists of 18 residues. Trimming removed 1 base from V and 0 bases from J, with 22 bases in between. CDR1 is DFQATT, CDR2 SNEGSKA, per germline (reference sequence). CDR3 residues: CSARGFRNTVSGSYEQYF. As DNA, the CDR3 is TGCAGTGCTAGAGGCTTCCGTAATACAGTGTCCGGCTCCTACGAGCAGTACTTC.

J is TRBJ2-1 and V is TRBV7-3; 9 positions agree with TRBD2. The CDR3 sequence is 15 residues long. With V trimmed by 4 bases and J by 9 bases, 10 bases remained unmatched. Germline V gene sequence: CDR1 SGHTA, CDR2 FQGTGA. This CDR3 is CASSSVGGGASEQFF. The CDR3, as DNA: TGTGCCAGCAGCTCCGTGGGCGGGGGGGCGAGTGAGCAGTTCTTC. Full variable domain (missing parts from reference TRBV7-3 and TRBJ2-1): GAGVSQTPSNKVTEKGKYVELRCDPISGHTALYWYRQSLGQGPEFLIYFQGTGAADDSGLPNDRFFAVRPEGSVSTLKIQRTERGDSAVYLCASSSVGGGASEQFFGPGTRLTVL.